Listed here is a single T cell receptor beta chain. Other DNA sequences in this specimen translate into the identical CDR3. The ends were cut back, 6 bases at V and 0 bases at J, with 6 bases in the middle. Germline CDR1 MDHEN, CDR2 SYDVKM. The CDR3 has 13 residues. This sample was included in a study of shared clonotypes between healthy human individuals. The method was immunoSEQ multiplex PCR; TCRdb's version includes in-frame clones alone and lacks a portion of them. The sample yields about 640,000 clones, approximately 75% seen once. The J gene is TRBJ2-1, the V gene TRBV28; no clear D gene. The sample taken for sequencing was memory CD4+ T cells sorted from blood. Subset indicated: CD45RA-negative fraction. The clonotype originates from a woman aged 25 to 39 in good health. In DNA, the CDR3 is TGTGCCAGCAGGGTTGGCTCCTACAATGAGCAGTTCTTC. This codes for CASRVGSYNEQFF.